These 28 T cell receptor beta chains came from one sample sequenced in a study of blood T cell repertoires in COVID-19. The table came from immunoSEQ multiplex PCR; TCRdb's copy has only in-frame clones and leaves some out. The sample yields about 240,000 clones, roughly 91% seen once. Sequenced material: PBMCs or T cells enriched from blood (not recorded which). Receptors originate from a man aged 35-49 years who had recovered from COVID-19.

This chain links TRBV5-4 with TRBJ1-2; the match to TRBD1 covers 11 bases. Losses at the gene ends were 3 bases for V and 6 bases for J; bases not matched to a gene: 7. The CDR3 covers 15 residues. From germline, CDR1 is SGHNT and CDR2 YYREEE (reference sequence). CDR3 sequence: CASSSKGQGVDGYTF. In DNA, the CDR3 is TGTGCCAGCAGCTCTAAGGGACAGGGGGTCGATGGCTACACCTTC.

The CDR3 DNA reads TGTGCCAGCAGCGTAGCTGGTGATTGGGTCGGGGGACGCGCCACTGAAGCTTTCTTT. Protein product: CASSVAGDWVGGRATEAFF. V gene TRBV9 combines with J gene TRBJ1-1; D possibly corresponds to TRBD1 (5 bases). Germline assignment: CDR1 SGDLS and CDR2 YYNGEE. This CDR3 comprises 19 residues. V lost 0 bases, J lost 4 bases, and 25 bases lay in between.

CDR3 nucleotides: TGTGCCAGCAGTGAATGGTTTGCGGGCGGAGCCTACGAGCAGTACTTC. It yields the protein CASSEWFAGGAYEQYF. The chain combines TRBV6-1 with TRBJ2-7, with D possibly being TRBD2 (5 bases). V lost 2 bases and J lost 2, with 16 bases in between. CDR1 is MNHNS and CDR2 is SASEGT in the germline V gene. This CDR3 comprises 16 residues.

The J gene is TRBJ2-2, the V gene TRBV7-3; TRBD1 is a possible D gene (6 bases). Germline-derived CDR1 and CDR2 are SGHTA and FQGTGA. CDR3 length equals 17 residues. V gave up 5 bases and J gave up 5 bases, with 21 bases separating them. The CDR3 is CASSPETGTTSTGELFF. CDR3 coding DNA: TGTGCCAGCAGCCCAGAAACCGGGACAACTAGTACCGGGGAGCTGTTTTTT.

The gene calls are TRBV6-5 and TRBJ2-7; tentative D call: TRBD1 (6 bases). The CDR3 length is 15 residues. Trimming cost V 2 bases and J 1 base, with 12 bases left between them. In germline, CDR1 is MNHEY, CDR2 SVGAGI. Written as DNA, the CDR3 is TGTGCCAGCAGTTACGCGGACAGTCCGTCCTACGAGCAGTACTTC. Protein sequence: CASSYADSPSYEQYF.

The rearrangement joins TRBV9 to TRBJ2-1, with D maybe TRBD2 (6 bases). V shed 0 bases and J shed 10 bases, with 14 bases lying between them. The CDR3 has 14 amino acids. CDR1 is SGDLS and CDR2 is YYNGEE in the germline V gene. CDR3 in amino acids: CASSVELAGREQFF. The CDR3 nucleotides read TGTGCCAGCAGCGTAGAACTGGCGGGGCGGGAGCAGTTCTTC. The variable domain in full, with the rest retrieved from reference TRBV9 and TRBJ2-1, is DSGVTQTPKHLITATGQRVTLRCSPRSGDLSVYWYQQSLDQGLQFLIQYYNGEERAKGNILERFSAQQFPDLHSELNLSSLELGDSALYFCASSVELAGREQFFGPGTRLTVL.

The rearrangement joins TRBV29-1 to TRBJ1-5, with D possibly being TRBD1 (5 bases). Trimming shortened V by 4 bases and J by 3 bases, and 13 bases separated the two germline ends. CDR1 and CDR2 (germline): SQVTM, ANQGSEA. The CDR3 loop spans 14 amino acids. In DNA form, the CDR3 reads TGCAGCGTTGCCGGGGGAGGAATCAATCAGCCCCAGCATTTT. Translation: CSVAGGGINQPQHF.

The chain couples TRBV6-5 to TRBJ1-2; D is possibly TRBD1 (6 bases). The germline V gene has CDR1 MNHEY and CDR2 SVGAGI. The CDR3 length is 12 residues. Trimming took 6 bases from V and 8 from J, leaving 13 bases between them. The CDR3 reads CASRVYREGYTF. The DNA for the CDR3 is TGTGCCAGCAGAGTTTACAGGGAAGGCTACACCTTC.

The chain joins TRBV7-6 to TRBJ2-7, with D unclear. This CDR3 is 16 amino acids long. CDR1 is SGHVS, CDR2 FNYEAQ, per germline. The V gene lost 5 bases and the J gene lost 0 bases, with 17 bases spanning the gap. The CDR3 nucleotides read TGTGCCAGCAGCCCCGCCGCGGCGGAAAGCTCCTACGAGCAGTACTTC. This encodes CASSPAAAESSYEQYF.

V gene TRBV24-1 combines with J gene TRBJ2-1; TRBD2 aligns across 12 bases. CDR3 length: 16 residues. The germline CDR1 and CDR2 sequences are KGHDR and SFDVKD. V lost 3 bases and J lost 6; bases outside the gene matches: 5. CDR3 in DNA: TGTGCCACCAGTGATATACCTAGCGGGAGGGTCAATGAGCAGTTCTTC. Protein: CATSDIPSGRVNEQFF.

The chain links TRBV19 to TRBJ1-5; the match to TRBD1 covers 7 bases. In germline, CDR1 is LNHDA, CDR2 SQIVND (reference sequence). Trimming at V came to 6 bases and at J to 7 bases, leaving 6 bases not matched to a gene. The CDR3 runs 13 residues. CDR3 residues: CASSLQGDQPQHF. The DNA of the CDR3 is TGTGCCAGTAGCCTCCAGGGGGACCAGCCCCAGCATTTT.

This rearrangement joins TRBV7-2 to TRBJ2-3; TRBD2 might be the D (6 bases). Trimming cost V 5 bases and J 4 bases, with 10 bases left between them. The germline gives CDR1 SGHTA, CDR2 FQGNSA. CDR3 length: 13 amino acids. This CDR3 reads CASSGRRSDTQYF. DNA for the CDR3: TGTGCCAGCAGCGGGAGGCGTTCAGATACGCAGTATTTT.

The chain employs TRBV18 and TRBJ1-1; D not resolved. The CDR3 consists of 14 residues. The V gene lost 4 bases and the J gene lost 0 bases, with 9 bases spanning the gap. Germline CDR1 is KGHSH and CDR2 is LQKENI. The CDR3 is CASSLTGVNTEAFF. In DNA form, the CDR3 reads TGTGCCAGCTCACTCACTGGTGTGAACACTGAAGCTTTCTTT.

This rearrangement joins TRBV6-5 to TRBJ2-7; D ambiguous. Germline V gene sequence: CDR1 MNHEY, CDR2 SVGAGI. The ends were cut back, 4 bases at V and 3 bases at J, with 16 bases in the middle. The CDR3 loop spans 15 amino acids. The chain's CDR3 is CASSSTMAEYYEQYF. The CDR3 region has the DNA TGTGCCAGCAGTTCCACTATGGCCGAATACTACGAGCAGTACTTC.

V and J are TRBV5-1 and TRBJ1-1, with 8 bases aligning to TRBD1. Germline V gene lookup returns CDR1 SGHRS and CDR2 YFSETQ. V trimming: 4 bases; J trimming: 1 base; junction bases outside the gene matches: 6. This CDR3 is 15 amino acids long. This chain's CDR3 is CASSITGTGNTEAFF. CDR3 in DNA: TGCGCCAGCAGCATTACCGGGACAGGGAACACTGAAGCTTTCTTT.

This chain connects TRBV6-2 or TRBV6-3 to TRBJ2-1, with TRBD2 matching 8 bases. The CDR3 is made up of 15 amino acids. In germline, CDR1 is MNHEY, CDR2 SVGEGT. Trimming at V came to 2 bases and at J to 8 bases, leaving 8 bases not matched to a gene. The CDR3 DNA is TGTGCCAGCAGTTACAGCGGGAGTATTCGGGATGAGCAGTTCTTC. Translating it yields CASSYSGSIRDEQFF.

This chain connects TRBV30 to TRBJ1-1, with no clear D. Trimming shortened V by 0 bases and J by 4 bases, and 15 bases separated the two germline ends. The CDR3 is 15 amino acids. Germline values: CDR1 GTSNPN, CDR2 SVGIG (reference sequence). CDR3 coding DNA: TGTGCCTGGAGTGTATCCCCGGGGTTAGGCACTGAAGCTTTCTTT. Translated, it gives CAWSVSPGLGTEAFF.

CDR3 region: CASSIDRIGWTAVPSEKLFF. DNA of the CDR3: TGTGCCAGTAGTATAGATCGGATTGGTTGGACAGCCGTCCCAAGTGAAAAACTGTTTTTT. V gene TRBV19 combines with J gene TRBJ1-4, with D possibly TRBD1 on 6 matching bases. This CDR3 region has 20 residues. CDR1 LNHDA and CDR2 SQIVND come from the germline V gene (reference sequence). V was trimmed by 0 bases and J by 7 bases, leaving 27 bases between them.

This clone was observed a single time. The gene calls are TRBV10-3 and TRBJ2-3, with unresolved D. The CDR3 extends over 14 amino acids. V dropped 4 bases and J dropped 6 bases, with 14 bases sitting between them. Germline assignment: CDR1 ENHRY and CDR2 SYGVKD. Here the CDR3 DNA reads TGTGCCATCAGTGTGTCGCGTACCATGGATACGCAGTATTTT. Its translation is CAISVSRTMDTQYF.

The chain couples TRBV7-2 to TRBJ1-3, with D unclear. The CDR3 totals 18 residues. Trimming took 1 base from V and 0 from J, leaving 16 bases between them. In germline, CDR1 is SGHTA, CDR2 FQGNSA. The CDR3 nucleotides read TGTGCCAGCAGCTTAGTGGCCCCCAGACAAAGCTCTGGAAACACCATATATTTT. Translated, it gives CASSLVAPRQSSGNTIYF.

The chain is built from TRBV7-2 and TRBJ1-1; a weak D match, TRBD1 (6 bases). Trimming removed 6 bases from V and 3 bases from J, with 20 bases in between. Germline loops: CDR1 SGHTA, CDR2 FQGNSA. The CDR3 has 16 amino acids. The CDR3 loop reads CASRAGDGWVDTEAFF. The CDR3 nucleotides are TGTGCCAGCAGAGCAGGGGACGGGTGGGTGGACACTGAAGCTTTCTTT.

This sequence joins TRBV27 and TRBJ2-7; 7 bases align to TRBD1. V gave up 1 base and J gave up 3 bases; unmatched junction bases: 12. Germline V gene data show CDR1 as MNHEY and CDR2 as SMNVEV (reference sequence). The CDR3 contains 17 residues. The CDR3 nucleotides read TGTGCCAGCAGTTTATTAGGACAGGCCTCCGGGGACTACGAGCAGTACTTC. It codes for CASSLLGQASGDYEQYF.

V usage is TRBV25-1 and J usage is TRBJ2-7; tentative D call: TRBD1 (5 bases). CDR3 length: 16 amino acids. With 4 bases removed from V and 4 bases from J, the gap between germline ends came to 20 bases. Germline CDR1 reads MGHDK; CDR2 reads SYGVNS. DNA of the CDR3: TGTGCCAGCAGTGGCTTTGGGGCCTTGAAATTGTACGAGCAGTACTTC. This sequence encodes CASSGFGALKLYEQYF.

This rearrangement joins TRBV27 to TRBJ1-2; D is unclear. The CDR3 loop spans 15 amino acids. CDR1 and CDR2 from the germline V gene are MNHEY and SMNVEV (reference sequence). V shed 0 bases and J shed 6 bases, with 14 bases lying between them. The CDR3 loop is CASSLSLSRHDGYTF. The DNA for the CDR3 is TGTGCCAGCAGTTTATCCTTAAGCAGACACGATGGCTACACCTTC.

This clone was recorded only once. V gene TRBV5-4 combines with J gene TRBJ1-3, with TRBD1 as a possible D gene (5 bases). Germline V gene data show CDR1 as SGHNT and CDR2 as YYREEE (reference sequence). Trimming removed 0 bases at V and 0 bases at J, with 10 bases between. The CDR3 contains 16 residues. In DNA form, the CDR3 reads TGTGCCAGCAGCTTGGGTGGGGGGAGCTCTGGAAACACCATATATTTT. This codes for CASSLGGGSSGNTIYF.

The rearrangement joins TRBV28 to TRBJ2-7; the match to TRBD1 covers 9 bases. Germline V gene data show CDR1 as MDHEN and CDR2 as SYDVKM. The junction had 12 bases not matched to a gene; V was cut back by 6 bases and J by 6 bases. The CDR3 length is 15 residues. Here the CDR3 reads CASRKPGQGESEQYF. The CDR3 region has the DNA TGTGCCAGCAGAAAACCGGGACAGGGCGAGAGCGAGCAGTACTTC.

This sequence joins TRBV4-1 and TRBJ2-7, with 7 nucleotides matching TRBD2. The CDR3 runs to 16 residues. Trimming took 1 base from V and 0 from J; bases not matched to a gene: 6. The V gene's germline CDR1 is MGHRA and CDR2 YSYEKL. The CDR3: CASSQGPAGSSYEQYF. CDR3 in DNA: TGCGCCAGCAGCCAAGGCCCAGCGGGGAGCTCCTACGAGCAGTACTTC.

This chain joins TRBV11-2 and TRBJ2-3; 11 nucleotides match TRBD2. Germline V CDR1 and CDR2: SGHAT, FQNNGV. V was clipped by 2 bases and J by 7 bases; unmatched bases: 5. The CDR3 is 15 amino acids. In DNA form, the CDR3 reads TGTGCCAGCAGCTTAATTAGCGGGGGGGGTAATACGCAGTATTTT. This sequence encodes CASSLISGGGNTQYF. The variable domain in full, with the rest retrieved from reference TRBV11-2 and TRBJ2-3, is EAGVAQSPRYKIIEKRQSVAFWCNPISGHATLYWYQQILGQGPKLLIQFQNNGVVDDSQLPKDRFSAERLKGVDSTLKIQPAKLEDSAVYLCASSLISGGGNTQYFGPGTRLTVL.